This entry lists 25 T cell receptor beta chains sequenced from one sample in a study of shared clonotypes between healthy human individuals (dated by TCRdb to the early 2020s). The receptor library was made with the immunoSEQ multiplex PCR assay. Here the immuneACCESS table is served through TCRdb, limited to in-frame sequences with V and J called. Missing clones are a known gap in these copies; in checked studies unresolved V genes cover under half, and the rest lacks a known reason. Counted in this sample were about 490,000 clones; about 84% of them appeared once. The ten largest clones take up approximately 11% of the sample. The sample was PBMCs. The origin of the receptors is a woman between 40 and 55 years old in good health. Some clones in this sample may be carry-over from other donors' samples.

V gene TRBV9 combines with J gene TRBJ2-1; D is possibly TRBD2 (6 bases). The CDR3 totals 16 residues. V gave up 1 base and J gave up 4 bases, with 15 bases separating them. Germline V gene sequence: CDR1 SGDLS, CDR2 YYNGEE. CDR3 bases: TGTGCCAGCAGCGTATTTGGGGGAGGAGGGTACAATGAGCAGTTCTTC. Protein product: CASSVFGGGGYNEQFF.

The chain has TRBV27 and TRBJ2-7, with 7 positions matching TRBD1. CDR3 size: 12 residues. V lost 10 bases and J lost 2; bases outside the gene matches: 5. Germline CDR1 MNHEY, CDR2 SMNVEV (reference sequence). CDR3 nucleotides: TGTGCCAATACGACAGGGACCTACGAGCAGTACTTC. The encoded protein is CANTTGTYEQYF.

This clone has only a few counts. The chain joins TRBV14 to TRBJ2-3; D ambiguous. Trimming stripped 1 base from V and 7 bases from J, with 3 bases between. This CDR3 comprises 11 residues. The germline gives CDR1 SGHDN, CDR2 FVKESK. As DNA, the CDR3 is TGTGCCAGCAGCCAAGTTTATACGCAGTATTTT. This encodes CASSQVYTQYF. Full variable domain (missing parts from reference TRBV14 and TRBJ2-3): EAGVTQFPSHSVIEKGQTVTLRCDPISGHDNLYWYRRVMGKEIKFLLHFVKESKQDESGMPNNRFLAERTGGTYSTLKVQPAELEDSGVYFCASSQVYTQYFGPGTRLTVL.

Ten or more counts support this clone. This chain connects TRBV19 to TRBJ1-4; no reliable D call. With 7 bases removed from V and 4 bases from J, the gap between germline ends came to 13 bases. This CDR3 is 14 amino acids long. Germline CDR1 is LNHDA and CDR2 is SQIVND (reference sequence). CDR3 in DNA: TGTGCCAGTACATCCCGGAACGATAATGAAAAACTGTTTTTT. It yields the protein CASTSRNDNEKLFF.

To note about this clone: Since a far larger clone is one base different, this is likely a read error. The V call is TRBV2, the J call TRBJ1-5; the D is unclear. Germline values: CDR1 SNHLY, CDR2 FYNNEI. There are 13 residues in the CDR3. Deletions cut 3 bases from V and 7 bases from J, with 10 bases between. The DNA for the CDR3 is TGTGCCAGCAGTGACGACGTAGGGCAGCCCCAGCATTTT. Translating it yields CASSDDVGQPQHF.

Points on this clone: A read error likely explains this, since a far larger clone differs by one base. The CDR3 sequence is CASSLGVHQETQYF. CDR3 nucleotides: TGTGCCAGCAGTCTAGGGGTACACCAAGAGACCCAGTACTTC. This chain connects TRBV28 to TRBJ2-5; TRBD1 might be the D (5 bases). V lost 5 bases and J lost 0, with 10 bases in between. Germline V gene sequence: CDR1 MDHEN, CDR2 SYDVKM. The CDR3 totals 14 residues.

J is TRBJ2-7 and V is TRBV28; possible D gene TRBD1, 5 bases. With 1 base removed from V and 2 bases from J, the gap between germline ends came to 18 bases. The CDR3 consists of 17 residues. The germline gives CDR1 MDHEN, CDR2 SYDVKM. CDR3 bases: TGTGCCAGCAGTTTATCTTTTGAAGGGGAAGGGGCCTACGAGCAGTACTTC. This codes for CASSLSFEGEGAYEQYF.

The gene calls are TRBV10-3 and TRBJ1-2; D is perhaps TRBD1 (6 bases). Looked up from germline, CDR1 is ENHRY and CDR2 is SYGVKD. The CDR3 totals 14 residues. V lost 10 bases, J lost 4 bases, and 19 bases lay in between. CDR3 nucleotide sequence: TGTGCCACCAGGGGAGACGAGGGTGGCTATGGCTACACCTTC. Amino acid sequence: CATRGDEGGYGYTF.

The chain couples TRBV19 to TRBJ2-2; D remains unclear. CDR1 LNHDA and CDR2 SQIVND come from the germline V gene (reference sequence). This CDR3 is 10 amino acids long. V gave up 10 bases and J gave up 7 bases, with 7 bases separating them. The CDR3 region is CATLHGELFF. CDR3 DNA: TGTGCCACCCTACACGGGGAGCTGTTTTTT.

The rearrangement uses TRBV28 and TRBJ1-3, with D unresolved. The V end lost 2 bases, the J end lost 7 bases, and 9 bases lay between the germline ends. Per germline, CDR1 MDHEN and CDR2 SYDVKM. This CDR3 has 13 residues. The CDR3 reads CASSLAGLNTIYF. In nucleotides, the CDR3 is TGTGCCAGCAGTTTAGCGGGGTTGAACACCATATATTTT. Filled out from reference TRBV28 and TRBJ1-3, the complete variable domain reads DVKVTQSSRYLVKRTGEKVFLECVQDMDHENMFWYRQDPGLGLRLIYFSYDVKMKEKGDIPEGYSVSREKKERFSLILESASTNQTSMYLCASSLAGLNTIYFGEGSWLTVV.

The chain joins TRBV28 to TRBJ2-1; D might be TRBD1 or TRBD2, each matching 5 bases. The germline V gene encodes CDR1 MDHEN and CDR2 SYDVKM. V was pared by 5 bases and J by 5 bases, with 19 bases between. CDR3 length equals 16 residues. DNA for the CDR3: TGTGCCAGCAGTATAATCCCGGGACGAGGAAACAATGAGCAGTTCTTC. Protein sequence: CASSIIPGRGNNEQFF.

The chain is built from TRBV28 and TRBJ2-1; D is possibly TRBD2 (7 bases). This CDR3 region has 14 residues. The V gene lost 1 base and the J gene lost 8 bases, with 12 bases spanning the gap. CDR1 is MDHEN, CDR2 SYDVKM, per germline. CDR3 bases: TGTGCCAGCAGTTTATCGGGGGGCGAGGATGAGCAGTTCTTC. This encodes CASSLSGGEDEQFF.

Worth noting for this clone: Other DNA variants within this sample encode the same CDR3. The chain links TRBV9 to TRBJ2-7; 9 bases align to TRBD2. This CDR3 has 14 residues. V dropped 2 bases and J dropped 1; count of bases not matched to a gene: 1. CDR1 and CDR2 from the germline V gene are SGDLS and YYNGEE. The DNA for the CDR3 is TGTGCCAGCAGCGTTACTAGCGGGTCCTACGAGCAGTACTTC. Encoded protein: CASSVTSGSYEQYF.

The chain links TRBV11-2 to TRBJ1-1, with 9 bases lining up with TRBD1. J gave up 0 bases and V 3 bases, and 8 bases lay outside the gene matches. CDR1 is SGHAT and CDR2 is FQNNGV in the germline V gene. The CDR3 consists of 17 residues. The CDR3 protein is CASSFRDREWMNTEAFF. CDR3 in DNA: TGTGCCAGCAGCTTCCGGGACAGGGAATGGATGAACACTGAAGCTTTCTTT.

This clone was counted ten times or more. Other DNA sequences in this sample translate to the same CDR3. V gene TRBV30 combines with J gene TRBJ1-1, with D uncertain. Deletions cut 4 bases from V and 3 bases from J, with 6 bases between. The CDR3 length is 11 residues. Germline V CDR1 and CDR2: GTSNPN, SVGIG (reference sequence). CDR3 in amino acids: CAWITYTEAFF. The CDR3 DNA follows: TGTGCCTGGATTACTTACACTGAAGCTTTCTTT.

This clone was seen once. A far larger clone is only one base removed, so a read error is likely. Other DNA variants within this sample encode the same CDR3. The V and J genes are TRBV7-9 and TRBJ2-7; D may be TRBD2 (5 bases). The germline V and J ends were trimmed by 6 bases and 6 bases, with 15 bases remaining between them. The CDR3 is 13 amino acids. CDR1 is SEHNR and CDR2 is FQNEAQ in the germline V gene (reference sequence). CDR3 nucleotides: TGTGCCAGCAGTACGCAACTAGACGGCGAGCAGTACTTC. Its protein product is CASSTQLDGEQYF.

The sample holds a few counts of this clone. CDR3 DNA: TGTGCCAGAAGCTCCTGGAGGCCGTCCTATGGCTACACCTTC. Protein: CARSSWRPSYGYTF. The V call is TRBV5-3, the J call TRBJ1-2; D is unresolved. TRBV5-3 counts as an open reading frame of uncertain function. With 3 bases removed from V and 4 bases from J, the gap between germline ends came to 13 bases. The CDR3 extends over 14 amino acids.

With respect to this clone: It is likely a read error: a sequence one base away is far more abundant. Other DNA sequences in this sample translate to the same CDR3. J is TRBJ2-5 and V is TRBV7-8; D is unclear. The germline V and J ends were trimmed by 7 bases and 8 bases, with 20 bases remaining between them. The CDR3 has 14 amino acids. Germline V lookup: CDR1 SGHVS, CDR2 FQNEAQ. DNA for the CDR3: TGTGCCAGCAACCCTCCAAGCGAGTCACGTACCCAGTACTTC. As protein: CASNPPSESRTQYF.

The chain joins TRBV28 to TRBJ1-2; TRBD1 is a possible D gene (5 bases). CDR1 is MDHEN, CDR2 SYDVKM, per germline. The V end was cut by 5 bases, the J end by 4 bases, with 17 bases between. This CDR3 has 15 residues. DNA for the CDR3: TGTGCCAGCAGTGTGACAGTGCTTCCAAGCTATGGCTACACCTTC. Protein product: CASSVTVLPSYGYTF.

The chain links TRBV7-2 to TRBJ1-3; 9 nucleotides line up with TRBD1. Germline lookup yields CDR1 SGHTA and CDR2 FQGNSA. The length of the CDR3 is 14 residues. The V segment lost 4 bases and the J segment 4 bases; nucleotides outside the gene matches: 2. The CDR3 reads CASSSGTGGNTIYF. For the CDR3, the DNA is TGTGCCAGCAGCTCGGGGACAGGGGGAAACACCATATATTTT.

The chain is built from TRBV9 and TRBJ2-7; tentatively, D is TRBD2 (6 bases). This CDR3 comprises 15 residues. Germline values: CDR1 SGDLS, CDR2 YYNGEE. V was clipped by 2 bases and J by 0 bases, with 12 bases between them. CDR3 DNA sequence: TGTGCCAGCAGCGTTCTGGCGGGGAGCTCCTACGAGCAGTACTTC. Encoded protein: CASSVLAGSSYEQYF.

The chain uses TRBV10-1 and TRBJ2-7, with 8 bases aligning to TRBD2. The CDR3 loop spans 14 amino acids. V lost 2 bases and J lost 7; bases outside the gene matches: 7. In germline, CDR1 is WNHNN, CDR2 SYGVQD (reference sequence). The CDR3 sequence: CASSESGRGKEQYF. In DNA form, the CDR3 reads TGCGCCAGCAGTGAGAGCGGGAGAGGAAAAGAGCAGTACTTC.

This CDR3 reads CASRQRERHTGELFF. CDR3 nucleotides: TGTGCCAGTAGGCAGCGGGAGAGGCACACCGGGGAGCTGTTTTTT. The rearrangement links TRBV19 to TRBJ2-2, with TRBD2 matching over 8 bases. Germline V lookup: CDR1 LNHDA, CDR2 SQIVND (reference sequence). The CDR3 is made up of 15 amino acids. With V trimmed by 6 bases and J by 3 bases, 6 bases remained unmatched.

This chain joins TRBV5-1 and TRBJ2-7; 12 bases are shared with TRBD1. Losses at the gene ends were 5 bases for V and 6 bases for J; bases not matched to a gene: 12. CDR1 is SGHRS, CDR2 YFSETQ, per germline. The CDR3 runs 16 residues. The CDR3 sequence: CASRILPGQGASEQYF. For the CDR3, the DNA is TGCGCCAGCAGAATCCTCCCGGGACAGGGGGCGAGCGAGCAGTACTTC.

V usage is TRBV7-3 and J usage is TRBJ2-2; D possibly matches TRBD1 or TRBD2 (6 bases each). Germline lookup yields CDR1 SGHTA and CDR2 FQGTGA. CDR3 length: 15 amino acids. Trimming pared 3 bases from V and 4 bases from J, leaving 12 bases between. The CDR3: CASSFGGLGTGELFF. The CDR3 nucleotides read TGTGCCAGCAGCTTTGGGGGGCTAGGCACCGGGGAGCTGTTTTTT.